This TCR beta chain is drawn from a study of blood T cell repertoires in COVID-19. V shed 3 bases and J shed 4 bases, with 13 bases lying between them. The CDR3 runs to 16 residues. Germline V gene lookup returns CDR1 MNHEY and CDR2 SVGAGI. Here immunoSEQ multiplex PCR was the method, and the copy in TCRdb shows in-frame clones only, minus some. Of more than 350,000 clones in the sample, 70% to 90% were seen once. Sequences were obtained from peripheral blood. The rearrangement links TRBV6-5 to TRBJ2-6; no clear D. The TCR was taken from a woman in her twenties or thirties with COVID-19, enrolled during active disease. This chain's CDR3 is CASSYLVAAGANVLTF. The CDR3 coding sequence is TGTGCCAGCAGTTATCTGGTGGCCGCCGGGGCCAACGTCCTGACTTTC.